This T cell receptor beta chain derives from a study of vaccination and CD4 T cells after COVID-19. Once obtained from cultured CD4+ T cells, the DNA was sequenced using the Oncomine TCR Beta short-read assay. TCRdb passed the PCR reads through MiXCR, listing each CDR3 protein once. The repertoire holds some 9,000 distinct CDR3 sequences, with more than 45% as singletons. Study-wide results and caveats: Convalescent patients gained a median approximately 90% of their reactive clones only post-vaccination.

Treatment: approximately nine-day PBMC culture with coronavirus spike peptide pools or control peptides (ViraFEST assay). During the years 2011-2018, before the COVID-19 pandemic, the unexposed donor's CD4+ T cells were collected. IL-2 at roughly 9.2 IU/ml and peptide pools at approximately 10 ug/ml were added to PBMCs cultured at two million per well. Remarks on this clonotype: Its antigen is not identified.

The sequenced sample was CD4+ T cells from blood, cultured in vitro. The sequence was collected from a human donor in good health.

DNA for the CDR3: TGTGCCAGCAGCGGGGAAATGAGTAATTCACCCCTCCACTTT. This codes for CASSGEMSNSPLHF. The rearrangement uses TRBV6-1 and TRBJ1-6; D is ambiguous. Germline CDR1 MNHNS, CDR2 SASEGT. The CDR3 is 14 residues long. The V gene lost 6 bases and the J gene lost 6 bases, with 12 bases spanning the gap.